This T cell receptor beta chain originates from a study of T cell responses to AZD1222 COVID-19 vaccine. Study in general: Pooling was applied to second doses at about 4 or about 12 weeks.

In regard to this clone: As yet, its antigen is unknown.

Only in-frame clones appear in the TCRdb table, and some are missing; sequencing was by immunoSEQ multiplex PCR. The data contain 100,000 or so clones, 80% to 85% of them singletons. Points from the study as a whole: Donors skewed white British and female; clonal diversity was possibly underestimated. The number of AZD1222 recipients seropositive at baseline was only 6 or 7.

The germline V gene encodes CDR1 SGDLS and CDR2 YYNGEE. The CDR3 is 16 amino acids. Between the trimmed V and J ends, which lost 3 bases and 7 bases, there was a span of 17 bases. The receptor was isolated from an adult in good health. The V gene is TRBV9, the J gene TRBJ1-6, with a possible D match to TRBD1 (6 bases). Here the sequenced sample was peripheral blood, taken on day 0 of AZD1222 vaccination. This chain's CDR3 is CASSGAPGTQNSPLHF. The CDR3 nucleotides read TGTGCCAGCAGCGGGGCACCCGGGACACAGAATTCACCCCTCCACTTT.